The entry that follows covers one TCR beta chain sequence. Here immunoSEQ multiplex PCR was the method, and the copy in TCRdb shows in-frame clones only, minus some. The sample has about 180,000 clones; 89% are singletons. Cohort placement rested on clinical history that participants reported themselves. These data belong to a study of blood T cell repertoires in COVID-19. Sequencing was performed on PBMCs or T cells enriched from blood (not recorded which). The sequence was collected from a woman between 40 and 50 years old with acute COVID-19.

The CDR3 DNA is TGCGCCAGCAGCCAAGGAGCATGGACAGGGGGTCAAGAGACCCAGTACTTC. Its protein product is CASSQGAWTGGQETQYF. This chain connects TRBV4-1 to TRBJ2-5; 10 bases map to TRBD1. CDR1 and CDR2 from the germline V gene are MGHRA and YSYEKL. The CDR3 loop spans 17 amino acids. Trimming cost V 1 base and J 2 bases; bases outside gene matches: 7.